This TCR beta chain was recovered during a study of HIV-infected children after antiretroviral therapy interruption. Overall study: Continuous-treatment children had median age around 8 years, interruption approximately 9.7 years. In continuous treatment, analyzed samples were from weeks 0, 48 and 150.

Treatment noted: PENTA 11 planned treatment interruption arm or continuous ART arm. Participants had taken at least three-drug ART for at least 24 weeks. Study observations and caveats: The CD45RA+ naive sort may contain some EMRA or stem memory cells.

The CDR3 spans 14 residues. V was clipped by 1 base and J by 4 bases, with 7 bases between them. From germline, CDR1 is SGHTA and CDR2 FQGTGA. A 3' RACE protocol on RNA, with unique molecular identifiers, produced the TCR library. TCRdb re-derived calls from the 3' RACE reads in MiXCR, one entry per CDR3 protein. The profile shows approximately 89,000 distinct CDR3 sequences, 6.9% of them singletons. About this clonotype itself: As yet, its antigen is unknown.

This TCR was sampled from a pool of human donors with HIV. V usage is TRBV7-3 and J usage is TRBJ2-2; D might be TRBD1 (5 bases). This specimen was CD45RA+ CD4+ T cells from PBMCs, pooled from several time points, taken from a donor given antiretroviral therapy, either interrupted or continuous. Indicated subset: naive CD4+ CD45RA+ CD45RO- T cells. The CDR3 bases are TGTGCCAGCAGCTTAAAAAGGGGCACCGGGGAGCTGTTTTTT. It encodes CASSLKRGTGELFF.